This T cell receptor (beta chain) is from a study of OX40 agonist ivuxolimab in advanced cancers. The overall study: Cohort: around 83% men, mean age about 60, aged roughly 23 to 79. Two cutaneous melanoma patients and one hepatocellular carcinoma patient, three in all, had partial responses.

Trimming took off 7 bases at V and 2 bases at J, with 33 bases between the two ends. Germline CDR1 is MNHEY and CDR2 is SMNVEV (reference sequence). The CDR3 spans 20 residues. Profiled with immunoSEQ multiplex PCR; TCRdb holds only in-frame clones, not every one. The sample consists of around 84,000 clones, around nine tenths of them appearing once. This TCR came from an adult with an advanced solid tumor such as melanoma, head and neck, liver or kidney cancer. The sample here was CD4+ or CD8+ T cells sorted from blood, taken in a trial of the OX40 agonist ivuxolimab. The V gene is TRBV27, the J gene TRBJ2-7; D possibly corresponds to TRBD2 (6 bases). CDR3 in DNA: TGTGCCAGCACCATTGAGGGGCCCCTAGGGACTCCCAAAACGACCTACGAGCAGTACTTC. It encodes CASTIEGPLGTPKTTYEQYF.